This record concerns one T cell receptor beta chain sequence. Its matching antigen is unknown. The sample belongs to a study of cytomegalovirus exposure and HLA in healthy donors. Study-wide results and caveats: While the bulk of TCR sequences proved rare, some public TCRs turned up in many donors. The authors enumerated roughly 160 TCR beta chains as linked to cytomegalovirus. The finding came from a later analysis; first-cohort TCR clusters tended to co-occur in the roughly 120 validation repertoires. Both high specificity and high sensitivity reportedly marked the classifier's diagnosis of cytomegalovirus status.

The germline CDR1 and CDR2 sequences are MDHEN and SYDVKM. The CDR3 covers 15 residues. V trimming: 6 bases; J trimming: 1 base; junction bases outside the gene matches: 4. Clones were sequenced by immunoSEQ multiplex PCR, and TCRdb holds only the in-frame ones, with some missing. The sample holds about 200,000 clones; around 87% are singletons and the top ten take 2% to 2.5%. This TCR was sampled from a woman between 18 and 29 years old in good health and CMV-seropositive. The V call is TRBV28, the J call TRBJ2-4, with 9 nucleotides matching TRBD1. The specimen was PBMCs. CDR3: CASSTGGWAKNIQYF. Here the CDR3 DNA reads TGTGCCAGCAGCACAGGGGGCTGGGCCAAAAACATTCAGTACTTC.